This T cell receptor (beta chain) came from a study of T cell repertoires in cytomegalovirus infection. The wider study: Both a matching HLA type and CMV infection were indicated by public TCR beta signatures.

TCRdb fed the reads into MiXCR, producing one record per CDR3 protein. This sample has some 560,000 distinct CDR3 sequences, with 40% found just once. The CDR3 loop spans 15 amino acids. Unmatched junction bases numbered 11, after V lost 6 bases and J lost 6 bases. The V gene's germline CDR1 is SNHLY and CDR2 FYNNEI. This clonotype turned up a few times. Its target is unknown. Overall study findings and caveats: The ex vivo response was dominated by HLA-C-restricted CMV-specific TCR beta clonotypes. Pooled public TCR beta family frequency picked out CMV carriers with the relevant HLA.

The input for sequencing was cultured PBMCs, taken from culture after CMV antigen stimulation. The V call is TRBV2, the J call TRBJ2-3, with 8 positions matching TRBD2. The origin of this receptor is a human donor in good health (CMV status not recorded). Some clones in this sample may be carry-over from other donors' samples. CDR3 bases: TGTGCCAGCAGGTCGATGGCGGGGGGAGGGGATACGCAGTATTTT. It encodes CASRSMAGGGDTQYF.